Below are 16 T cell receptor beta chains sequenced from a single sample in a study of human T cells and chemical hapten exposure. In TCRdb, the RACE reads were re-called with MiXCR into one record per CDR3 protein. The sample shows some 110,000 distinct CDR3 sequences, approximately 10% of them seen only once. The time point: patch test 3, about 24 weeks after DPC sensitization. Specified treatment: therapeutic diphenylcyclopropenone sensitization with weekly scalp DPC. Sequencing used whole blood, obtained in connection with sensitization to the hapten diphenylcyclopropenone (DPC). The receptors shown here come from a woman between 45 and 60 years old with alopecia areata. Some clones in this sample may be carry-over from other donors' samples.

The table lists this clonotype with a few counts. The chain combines TRBV12-3 or TRBV12-4 with TRBJ2-5; D may be TRBD1 or TRBD2 (5 bases each). V shed 6 bases and J shed 3 bases, with 11 bases lying between them. The CDR3 totals 13 residues. The DNA of the CDR3 is TGTGCCAGCAGATGGGGGTCTGAAGAGACCCAGTACTTC. Translation gives CASRWGSEETQYF.

Remarks on this clonotype: One base away lies a much larger clone, so this may be a sequencing read error. The chain employs TRBV10-3 and TRBJ2-5; D is uncertain. The CDR3 extends over 13 amino acids. Trimming shortened V by 3 bases and J by 3 bases, and 8 bases separated the two germline ends. The germline V gene encodes CDR1 ENHRY and CDR2 SYGVKD. The DNA of the CDR3 is TGTGCCATCAGTGACGTGTGGAAAGAGACCCAGTACTTC. This encodes CAISDVWKETQYF.

The V call is TRBV7-9, the J call TRBJ1-4; D perhaps matches TRBD1 (5 bases). This CDR3 has 14 residues. Germline lookup yields CDR1 SEHNR and CDR2 FQNEAQ (reference sequence). V was shortened by 5 bases and J by 8 bases, with 15 bases between the two germline ends. For the CDR3, the DNA is TGTGCCAGCAGCCCCGATGGGGCCAAAGAAAAACTGTTTTTT. It is translated as CASSPDGAKEKLFF.

This clonotype has a count of ten or more. The chain is built from TRBV20-1 and TRBJ1-3; TRBD1 agrees at 8 bases. Germline assignment: CDR1 DFQATT and CDR2 SNEGSKA (reference sequence). The trim removed 5 bases at V and 4 bases at J, leaving 19 bases unmatched. The CDR3 length is 18 residues. The CDR3 DNA reads TGCAGTGCTTTTTGGACAGGGAACGGGGTCTGGACCGGAAACACCATATATTTT. Protein product: CSAFWTGNGVWTGNTIYF.

This clonotype was seen only a few times. The rearrangement joins TRBV5-6 to TRBJ2-5, with 12 nucleotides matching TRBD2. Germline V lookup: CDR1 SGHDT, CDR2 YYEEEE. The junction had 27 bases not matched to a gene; V was cut back by 4 bases and J by 5 bases. This CDR3 contains 22 residues. CDR3 loop: CASSHTAIKTSGRGEVFETQYF. The CDR3 DNA reads as TGTGCCAGCAGCCACACCGCAATTAAGACTAGCGGGAGAGGGGAGGTTTTCGAGACCCAGTACTTC.

V and J are TRBV7-2 and TRBJ2-7; tentative D call: TRBD2 (5 bases). The V end was cut by 0 bases, the J end by 0 bases, with 9 bases between. The V gene's germline CDR1 is SGHTA and CDR2 FQGNSA. The CDR3 runs 15 residues. CDR3 protein: CASSLAGAPSYEQYF. The CDR3 DNA is TGTGCCAGCAGCTTAGCGGGAGCCCCCTCCTACGAGCAGTACTTC.

The chain links TRBV4-2 to TRBJ1-6, with D tentatively TRBD1 (5 bases). The CDR3 sequence is 16 residues long. V was shortened by 0 bases and J by 10 bases, with 16 bases between the two germline ends. In germline, CDR1 is LGHNA, CDR2 YNFKEQ. The CDR3 nucleotides read TGTGCCAGCAGCCAAGATCCCGGCAGGGCCAGCTCACCCCTCCACTTT. Translated: CASSQDPGRASSPLHF.

J is TRBJ1-1 and V is TRBV6-5, with 7 bases that match TRBD1. The CDR3 totals 13 residues. CDR1 and CDR2 from the germline V gene are MNHEY and SVGAGI. The V segment lost 2 bases and the J segment 10 bases; nucleotides outside the gene matches: 7. The CDR3 bases are TGTGCCAGCAGTTACAGTAACAGGGGAAGAGCTTTCTTT. Translation gives CASSYSNRGRAFF.

There are many counts of this clonotype. The rearrangement joins TRBV10-3 to TRBJ2-3, with D unresolved. Trimming removed 10 bases from V and 2 bases from J, with 10 bases in between. The CDR3 totals 12 residues. Germline V CDR1 and CDR2: ENHRY, SYGVKD. The DNA of the CDR3 is TGTGCCACTTCGAGAGACACAGATACGCAGTATTTT. This translates into CATSRDTDTQYF.

This chain links TRBV7-2 with TRBJ1-1; 8 nucleotides line up with TRBD1. CDR1 and CDR2 (germline): SGHTA, FQGNSA. The CDR3 is 14 residues long. The junction had 7 bases not matched to a gene; V was cut back by 6 bases and J by 4 bases. The CDR3 DNA reads as TGTGCCAGCAGATTGGACAGGGCGGTCACTGAAGCTTTCTTT. Translation: CASRLDRAVTEAFF.

In this sample, this clonotype turned up a few times. The V and J genes are TRBV4-1 and TRBJ1-1, with 8 bases matching TRBD1. The CDR3 is made up of 16 amino acids. V was pared by 0 bases and J by 10 bases, with 13 bases of the junction left unmatched. CDR1 is MGHRA, CDR2 YSYEKL, per germline. The CDR3 sequence: CASSQDLGQAGVAAFF. In DNA form, the CDR3 reads TGCGCCAGCAGCCAAGATTTGGGACAGGCGGGTGTGGCAGCTTTCTTT.

A few counts support this clonotype. The chain carries TRBV9 and TRBJ1-1, with 7 positions matching TRBD1. The CDR3 loop spans 14 amino acids. CDR1 is SGDLS, CDR2 YYNGEE, per germline. J gave up 4 bases and V 5 bases, and 8 bases lay outside the gene matches. CDR3 bases: TGTGCCAGCAGTTCTACAGGGGCGGGCACTGAAGCTTTCTTT. Translating gives CASSSTGAGTEAFF.

V is TRBV28 and J is TRBJ1-4; 7 bases are a match to TRBD1. The CDR3 is 14 residues long. Germline-derived CDR1 and CDR2 are MDHEN and SYDVKM. With V trimmed by 6 bases and J by 6 bases, 7 bases remained unmatched. The CDR3 is CASSSGQDHEKLFF. Here the CDR3 DNA reads TGTGCCAGCAGCTCAGGACAGGATCATGAAAAACTGTTTTTT.

The J gene is TRBJ2-3, the V gene TRBV27; 7 bases align to TRBD2. This CDR3 is 15 amino acids long. Germline V gene data show CDR1 as MNHEY and CDR2 as SMNVEV (reference sequence). V gave up 5 bases and J gave up 2 bases; unmatched junction bases: 7. The CDR3 nucleotides read TGTGCCAGCAGTCCCAGCGGGGTAAACACAGATACGCAGTATTTT. The encoded protein is CASSPSGVNTDTQYF.

The sample holds many counts of this clonotype. The chain combines TRBV5-1 with TRBJ2-7; possibly TRBD2 for D (5 bases). V was pared by 5 bases and J by 5 bases, with 11 bases between. Germline CDR1 SGHRS, CDR2 YFSETQ. CDR3 length: 12 residues. In DNA, the CDR3 is TGCGCCAGCAGTGAAGAGGGCCACGAGCAGTACTTC. Its protein is CASSEEGHEQYF.

The V and J genes are TRBV5-5 and TRBJ1-5, with no clear D. Germline V lookup: CDR1 SGHKS, CDR2 YYEKEE (reference sequence). The CDR3 has 13 residues. The ends were cut back, 1 base at V and 5 bases at J, with 7 bases in the middle. The CDR3 coding sequence is TGTGCCAGCAGCTTGTCTGGCGATCAGCCCCAGCATTTT. This translates into CASSLSGDQPQHF.